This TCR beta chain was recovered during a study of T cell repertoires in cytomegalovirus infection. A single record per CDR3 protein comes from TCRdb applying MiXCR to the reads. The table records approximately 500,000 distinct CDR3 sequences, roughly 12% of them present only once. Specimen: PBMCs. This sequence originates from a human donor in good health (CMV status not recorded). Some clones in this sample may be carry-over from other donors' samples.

CDR3 sequence (DNA): TGTGCCAGCAGCCTTTGGACTAGCGGGAGGGATACGCAGTATTTT. This codes for CASSLWTSGRDTQYF. The chain joins TRBV2 to TRBJ2-3; 14 bases match TRBD2. Germline CDR1 reads SNHLY; CDR2 reads FYNNEI. The CDR3 spans 15 residues. With 6 bases clipped from V and 6 bases from J, the junction kept 5 bases outside the gene matches.